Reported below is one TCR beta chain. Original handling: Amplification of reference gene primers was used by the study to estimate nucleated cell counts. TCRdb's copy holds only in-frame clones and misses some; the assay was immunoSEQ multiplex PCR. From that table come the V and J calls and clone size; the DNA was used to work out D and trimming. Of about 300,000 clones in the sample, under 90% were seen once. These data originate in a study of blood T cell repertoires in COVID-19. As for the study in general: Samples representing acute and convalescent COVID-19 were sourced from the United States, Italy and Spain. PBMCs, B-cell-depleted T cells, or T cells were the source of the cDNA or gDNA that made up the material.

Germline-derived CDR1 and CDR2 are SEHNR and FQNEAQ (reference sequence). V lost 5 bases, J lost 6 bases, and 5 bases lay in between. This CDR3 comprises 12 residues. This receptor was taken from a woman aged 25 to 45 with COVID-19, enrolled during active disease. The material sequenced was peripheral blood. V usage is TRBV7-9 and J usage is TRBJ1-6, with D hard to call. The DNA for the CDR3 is TGTGCCAGCAGCACAAGTAATTCACCCCTCCACTTT. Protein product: CASSTSNSPLHF.